The 4 T cell receptor beta chains in this list originate from one sample, sequenced in a study of cytomegalovirus exposure and HLA in healthy donors. In the PCR, 60 Vbeta and 13 Jbeta primers were used. Sequencing used immunoSEQ multiplex PCR; TCRdb keeps in-frame clones, though not all of them. The profile shows over 150,000 clones, roughly 77% of them singletons. The sample was PBMCs. The receptors derive from a woman in her forties in good health and CMV-seropositive.

In this sample, this clone turned up once. Other DNA sequences of this sample code for an identical CDR3. The CDR3 DNA reads TGTGCCTGGAGTGTCCGGGACAGGGACACTGAAGCTTTCTTT. Translating gives CAWSVRDRDTEAFF. The rearrangement joins TRBV30 to TRBJ1-1; 9 nucleotides align to TRBD1. The CDR3 runs to 14 residues. CDR1 and CDR2 (germline): GTSNPN, SVGIG (reference sequence). V was clipped by 0 bases and J by 3 bases; unmatched bases: 2.

Of note for this clone: Other DNA sequences in the sample encode the same CDR3. The chain carries TRBV6-5 and TRBJ2-7; a possible D gene is TRBD2 (5 bases). The V gene lost 2 bases and the J gene lost 0 bases, with 8 bases spanning the gap. Germline CDR1 is MNHEY and CDR2 is SVGAGI. CDR3 length: 14 residues. CDR3 residues: CASSYQRSSYEQYF. The CDR3 DNA reads as TGTGCCAGCAGTTACCAGCGGAGCTCCTACGAGCAGTACTTC.

J is TRBJ1-5 and V is TRBV28; D is unresolved. The CDR3 extends over 12 amino acids. Germline V gene lookup returns CDR1 MDHEN and CDR2 SYDVKM. V lost 1 base, J lost 9 bases, and 7 bases lay in between. The CDR3 here is CASSLLSPPQHF. In DNA, the CDR3 is TGTGCCAGCAGTTTATTATCTCCGCCCCAGCATTTT.

The chain uses TRBV9 and TRBJ2-3; maybe TRBD1 (5 bases). V was shortened by 1 base and J by 5 bases, with 11 bases between the two germline ends. Germline V lookup: CDR1 SGDLS, CDR2 YYNGEE. The CDR3 has 14 amino acids. CDR3 in DNA: TGTGCCAGCAGCGTATTGACAGAAGGAGATACGCAGTATTTT. It encodes CASSVLTEGDTQYF.